These 18 T cell receptor beta chains originate from one sample sequenced in a study of blood T cell repertoires in COVID-19. TCRdb's copy holds only in-frame clones and misses some; the assay was immunoSEQ multiplex PCR. The sample includes approximately 110,000 clones, approximately 80% seen only once; the top ten take less than 20%. Source material: peripheral blood. The receptors shown here come from a woman older than 75 with acute or convalescent COVID-19.

The genes are TRBV5-6 and TRBJ1-4; D remains unclear. Germline V gene sequence: CDR1 SGHDT, CDR2 YYEEEE. V lost 4 bases, J lost 6 bases, and 19 bases lay in between. The CDR3 runs to 16 residues. CDR3 nucleotides: TGTGCCAGCAGCACCTGGACGAGGGCAAAGGATGAAAAACTGTTTTTT. It is translated as CASSTWTRAKDEKLFF.

This clone has a single count. J is TRBJ2-5 and V is TRBV3-1 (or the pseudogene TRBV3-2); 7 bases align to TRBD2. The CDR3 totals 16 residues. V was clipped by 5 bases and J by 5 bases; unmatched bases: 14. Germline loops: CDR1 LGHDT, CDR2 YNNKEL (reference sequence). CDR3 region: CASSFSGTNPLETQYF. CDR3 nucleotides: TGTGCCAGCAGCTTCTCCGGGACTAATCCGCTGGAGACCCAGTACTTC.

This chain uses TRBV24-1 with TRBJ1-5; D not resolved. Trimming stripped 4 bases from V and 4 bases from J, with 4 bases between. The CDR3 has 12 residues. CDR1 and CDR2 (germline): KGHDR, SFDVKD. CDR3 nucleotides: TGTGCCACCAGTGAGACAAATCAGCCCCAGCATTTT. Protein: CATSETNQPQHF.

CDR3 in amino acids: CASGSGRDTQYF. DNA for the CDR3: TGTGCTAGTGGTTCAGGGAGGGATACGCAGTATTTT. The V and J genes are TRBV12-5 and TRBJ2-3; D is possibly TRBD2 (6 bases). Trimming took 4 bases from V and 6 from J, leaving 8 bases between them. The CDR3 is 12 residues long. Looked up from germline, CDR1 is LGHNT and CDR2 is FRNRAP.

In the case of this clone: The final CDR3 position lacks the conserved phenylalanine or tryptophan, pointing to a likely read error. The DNA is left out, because the CDR3 cannot be placed on it with certainty; the CDR3 is given as TCRdb lists it. The chain joins TRBV5-8 to TRBJ2-4; the DNA was not used to check the table's D call, TRBD1. With termini counted, the CDR3 has 12 amino acids. The V gene's germline CDR1 is SGHTS and CDR2 YDEGEE. CDR3 amino acids: CASSLLRGQGSI.

The rearrangement joins TRBV29-1 to TRBJ2-1; 11 positions match TRBD2. In germline, CDR1 is SQVTM, CDR2 ANQGSEA. V gave up 3 bases and J gave up 4 bases; unmatched junction bases: 5. CDR3 length: 15 residues. The CDR3 region has the DNA TGCAGCGTTGAGGGTCTAGCGGGAGGTTACAATGAGCAGTTCTTC. Residues: CSVEGLAGGYNEQFF.

The rearrangement joins TRBV14 to TRBJ2-1; TRBD2 matches at 7 bases. The germline CDR1 and CDR2 sequences are SGHDN and FVKESK. V gave up 4 bases and J gave up 0 bases; unmatched junction bases: 6. The CDR3 sequence is 16 residues long. CDR3 residues: CASSRPSGFSYNEQFF. In DNA, the CDR3 is TGTGCCAGCAGCCGACCTAGCGGATTCTCCTACAATGAGCAGTTCTTC. Full variable domain (missing parts from reference TRBV14 and TRBJ2-1): EAGVTQFPSHSVIEKGQTVTLRCDPISGHDNLYWYRRVMGKEIKFLLHFVKESKQDESGMPNNRFLAERTGGTYSTLKVQPAELEDSGVYFCASSRPSGFSYNEQFFGPGTRLTVL.

The chain carries TRBV15 and TRBJ2-7, with 11 positions matching TRBD2. Per germline, CDR1 LNHNV and CDR2 YYDKDF (reference sequence). Germline trimming cut 5 bases from V and 2 bases from J; bases unmatched to any gene: 5. CDR3 length: 15 amino acids. The CDR3 loop reads CATSEGLAETYEQYV. CDR3 nucleotide sequence: TGTGCCACCAGCGAGGGACTAGCGGAAACCTACGAGCAGTACGTC.

The chain couples TRBV4-2 to TRBJ2-3; 14 positions match TRBD2. Per germline, CDR1 LGHNA and CDR2 YNFKEQ. Germline trimming cut 0 bases from V and 8 bases from J; bases unmatched to any gene: 4. The CDR3 spans 16 residues. For the CDR3, the DNA is TGTGCCAGCAGCCAAGAGGGGACTAGCGGGAGCGGTACGCAGTATTTT. This codes for CASSQEGTSGSGTQYF.

The chain joins TRBV10-3 to TRBJ2-1; 12 bases fit TRBD2. The V gene's germline CDR1 is ENHRY and CDR2 SYGVKD. With V trimmed by 0 bases and J by 6 bases, 3 bases remained unmatched. The CDR3 covers 16 residues. The CDR3 bases are TGTGCCATCAGTGAGTCCTCTAGCGGGAGGGTCAATGAGCAGTTCTTC. This translates into CAISESSSGRVNEQFF.

The CDR3 DNA reads as TGTGCCAGCACCTCACAGGGGCGGTCCTACGAGCAGTACTTC. The encoded protein is CASTSQGRSYEQYF. The chain carries TRBV2 and TRBJ2-7; TRBD1 matches 7 bases. Germline CDR1 and CDR2: SNHLY and FYNNEI. Germline trimming cut 7 bases from V and 1 base from J; bases unmatched to any gene: 7. The CDR3 has 14 amino acids.

V gene TRBV19 combines with J gene TRBJ2-1, with D unclear. Germline values: CDR1 LNHDA, CDR2 SQIVND (reference sequence). V lost 7 bases and J 8 bases, leaving 18 bases between the germline ends. The CDR3 length is 14 residues. The CDR3 here is CASKRFNLVDEQFF. The CDR3 nucleotides are TGTGCCAGTAAACGGTTTAATTTGGTGGATGAGCAGTTCTTC.

This chain links TRBV18 with TRBJ1-1, with unresolved D. The germline V and J ends were trimmed by 2 bases and 0 bases, with 10 bases remaining between them. The germline CDR1 and CDR2 sequences are KGHSH and LQKENI. CDR3 size: 15 residues. The CDR3, as DNA: TGTGCCAGCTCACCATCATTCGAGATGAACACTGAAGCTTTCTTT. It translates to CASSPSFEMNTEAFF. The full variable domain, rest sourced from reference TRBV18 and TRBJ1-1, is NAGVMQNPRHLVRRRGQEARLRCSPMKGHSHVYWYRQLPEEGLKFMVYLQKENIIDESGMPKERFSAEFPKEGPSILRIQQVVRGDSAAYFCASSPSFEMNTEAFFGQGTRLTVV.

The chain combines TRBV6-4 with TRBJ2-1; the D gene is possibly TRBD2 (6 bases). Trimming pared 5 bases from V and 10 bases from J, leaving 15 bases between. CDR1 and CDR2 (germline): MRHNA, SNTAGT. The CDR3 is 13 residues long. The CDR3 DNA reads as TGTGCCAGCAGTCCCGGGCGGGGCGGGGAGCAGTTCTTC. Translating gives CASSPGRGGEQFF.

This chain joins TRBV9 and TRBJ1-1; perhaps TRBD1 as D (5 bases). The ends were cut back, 0 bases at V and 1 base at J, with 10 bases in the middle. In germline, CDR1 is SGDLS, CDR2 YYNGEE. This CDR3 region has 15 residues. The CDR3 loop is CASSVGRQGNTEAFF. DNA for the CDR3: TGTGCCAGCAGCGTAGGTCGGCAGGGGAACACTGAAGCTTTCTTT. The variable domain in full, with the rest retrieved from reference TRBV9 and TRBJ1-1, is DSGVTQTPKHLITATGQRVTLRCSPRSGDLSVYWYQQSLDQGLQFLIQYYNGEERAKGNILERFSAQQFPDLHSELNLSSLELGDSALYFCASSVGRQGNTEAFFGQGTRLTVV.

The V and J genes are TRBV5-4 and TRBJ2-3, with D uncertain. Germline CDR1 and CDR2: SGHNT and YYREEE (reference sequence). This CDR3 contains 14 residues. V shed 4 bases and J shed 2 bases, with 11 bases lying between them. For the CDR3, the DNA is TGTGCCAGCAGCCCCCCTCCCCCCACAGATACGCAGTATTTT. The encoded protein is CASSPPPPTDTQYF.

The chain combines TRBV7-9 with TRBJ2-7, with 11 nucleotides matching TRBD2. Germline values: CDR1 SEHNR, CDR2 FQNEAQ (reference sequence). CDR3 length: 15 residues. Trimming at V came to 5 bases and at J to 4 bases, leaving 7 bases not matched to a gene. DNA of the CDR3: TGTGCCAGCAGCGAAACCGGGACTAGCGGATACGAGCAGTACTTC. This codes for CASSETGTSGYEQYF.

This chain joins TRBV28 and TRBJ2-2; TRBD1 aligns across 9 bases. V dropped 6 bases and J dropped 3; count of bases not matched to a gene: 8. This CDR3 has 16 residues. From germline, CDR1 is MDHEN and CDR2 SYDVKM. CDR3 region: CASSPHRQGDTGELFF. CDR3 DNA sequence: TGTGCCAGCAGCCCCCACCGACAGGGGGACACCGGGGAGCTGTTTTTT.